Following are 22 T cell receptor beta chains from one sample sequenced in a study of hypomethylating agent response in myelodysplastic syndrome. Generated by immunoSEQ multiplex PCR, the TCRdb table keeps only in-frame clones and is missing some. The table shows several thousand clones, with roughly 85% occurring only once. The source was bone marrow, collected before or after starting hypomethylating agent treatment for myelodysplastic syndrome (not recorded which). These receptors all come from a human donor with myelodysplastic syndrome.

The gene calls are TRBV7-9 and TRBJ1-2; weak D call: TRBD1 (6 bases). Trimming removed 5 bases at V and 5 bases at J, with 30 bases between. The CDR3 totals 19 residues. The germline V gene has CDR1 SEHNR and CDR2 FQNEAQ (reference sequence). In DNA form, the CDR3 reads TGTGCCAGCAGCCCACCCATTTTGAGTGTGACAGGAAAAGGGTATGGCTACACCTTC. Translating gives CASSPPILSVTGKGYGYTF. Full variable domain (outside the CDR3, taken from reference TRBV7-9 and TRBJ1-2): DTGVSQNPRHKITKRGQNVTFRCDPISEHNRLYWYRQTLGQGPEFLTYFQNEAQLEKSRLLSDRFSAERPKGSFSTLEIQRTEQGDSAMYLCASSPPILSVTGKGYGYTFGSGTRLTVV.

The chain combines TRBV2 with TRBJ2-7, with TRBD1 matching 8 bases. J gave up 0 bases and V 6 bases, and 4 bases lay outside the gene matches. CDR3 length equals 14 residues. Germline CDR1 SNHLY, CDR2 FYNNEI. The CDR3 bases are TGTGCCAGCAGGGACAGGGTTAGCTCCTACGAGCAGTACTTC. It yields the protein CASRDRVSSYEQYF.

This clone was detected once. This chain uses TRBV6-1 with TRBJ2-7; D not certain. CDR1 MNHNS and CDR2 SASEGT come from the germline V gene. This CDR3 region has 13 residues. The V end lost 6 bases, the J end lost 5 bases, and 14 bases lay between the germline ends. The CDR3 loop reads CASSLLEGHEQYF. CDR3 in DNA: TGTGCCAGCAGCTTACTCGAAGGGCACGAGCAGTACTTC.

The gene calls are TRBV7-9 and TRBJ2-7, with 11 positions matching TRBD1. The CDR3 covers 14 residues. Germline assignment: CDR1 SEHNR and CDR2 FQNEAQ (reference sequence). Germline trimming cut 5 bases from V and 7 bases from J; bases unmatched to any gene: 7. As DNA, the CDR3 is TGTGCCAGCAGCCTGCCGGGACAGGGGGAAGAGCAGTACTTC. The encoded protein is CASSLPGQGEEQYF.

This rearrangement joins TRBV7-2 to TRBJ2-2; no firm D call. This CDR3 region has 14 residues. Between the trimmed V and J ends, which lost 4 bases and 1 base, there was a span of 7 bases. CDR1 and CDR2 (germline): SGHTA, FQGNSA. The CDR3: CASSWAVNTGELFF. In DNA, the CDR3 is TGTGCCAGCAGCTGGGCCGTGAACACCGGGGAGCTGTTTTTT. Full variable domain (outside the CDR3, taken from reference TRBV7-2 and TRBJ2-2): GAGVSQSPSNKVTEKGKDVELRCDPISGHTALYWYRQSLGQGLEFLIYFQGNSAPDKSGLPSDRFSAERTGGSVSTLTIQRTQQEDSAVYLCASSWAVNTGELFFGEGSRLTVL.

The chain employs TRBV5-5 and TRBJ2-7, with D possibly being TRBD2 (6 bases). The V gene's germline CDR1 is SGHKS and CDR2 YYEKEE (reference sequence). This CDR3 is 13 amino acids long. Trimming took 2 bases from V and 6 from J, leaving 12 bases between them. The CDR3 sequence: CASSFGSGGEQYF. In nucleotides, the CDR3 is TGTGCCAGCAGCTTTGGGTCCGGGGGCGAGCAGTACTTC.

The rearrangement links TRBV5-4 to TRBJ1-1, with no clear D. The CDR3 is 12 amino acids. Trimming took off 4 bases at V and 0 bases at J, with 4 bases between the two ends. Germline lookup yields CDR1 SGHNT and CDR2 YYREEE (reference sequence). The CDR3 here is CASSGMNTEAFF. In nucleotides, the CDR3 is TGTGCCAGCAGCGGGATGAACACTGAAGCTTTCTTT.

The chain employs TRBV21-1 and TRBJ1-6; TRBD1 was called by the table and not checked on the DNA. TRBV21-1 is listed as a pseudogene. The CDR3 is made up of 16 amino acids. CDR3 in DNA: TGTGCCAGCCTTGAGGGGGTGACCTCCTATAATTCACCCCTCCACTTT. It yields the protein CASLEGVTSYNSPLHF.

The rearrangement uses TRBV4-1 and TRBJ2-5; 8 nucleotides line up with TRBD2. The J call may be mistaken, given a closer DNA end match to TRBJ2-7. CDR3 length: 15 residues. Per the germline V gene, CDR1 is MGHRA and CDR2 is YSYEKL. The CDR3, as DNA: TGCGCCAGCAGCCGGTGGGCGGGGGGATATTACGAGCAGTACTTC. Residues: CASSRWAGGYYEQYF.

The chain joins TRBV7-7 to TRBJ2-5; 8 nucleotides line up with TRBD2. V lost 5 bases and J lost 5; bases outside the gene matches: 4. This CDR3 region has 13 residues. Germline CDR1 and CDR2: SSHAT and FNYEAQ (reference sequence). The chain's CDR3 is CASSNGGGETQYF. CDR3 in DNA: TGTGCCAGCAGCAACGGCGGGGGGGAGACCCAGTACTTC. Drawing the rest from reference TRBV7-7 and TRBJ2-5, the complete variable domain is GAGVSQSPRYKVTKRGQDVTLRCDPISSHATLYWYQQALGQGPEFLTYFNYEAQPDKSGLPSDRFSAERPEGSISTLTIQRTEQRDSAMYRCASSNGGGETQYFGPGTRLLVL.

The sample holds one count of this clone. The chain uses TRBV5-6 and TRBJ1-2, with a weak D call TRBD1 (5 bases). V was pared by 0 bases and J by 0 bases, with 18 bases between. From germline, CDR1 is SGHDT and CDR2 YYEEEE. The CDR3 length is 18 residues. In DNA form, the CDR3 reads TGTGCCAGCAGCTTGGTTGGGGGGAACGATTTTTCTAACTATGGCTACACCTTC. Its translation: CASSLVGGNDFSNYGYTF. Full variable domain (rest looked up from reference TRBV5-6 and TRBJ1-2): DAGVTQSPTHLIKTRGQQVTLRCSPKSGHDTVSWYQQALGQGPQFIFQYYEEEERQRGNFPDRFSGHQFPNYSSELNVNALLLGDSALYLCASSLVGGNDFSNYGYTFGSGTRLTVV.

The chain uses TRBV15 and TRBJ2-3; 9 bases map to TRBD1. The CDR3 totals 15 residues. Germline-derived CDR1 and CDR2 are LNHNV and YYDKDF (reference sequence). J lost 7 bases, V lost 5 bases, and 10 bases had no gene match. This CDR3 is CATSSRDRVPYTQYF. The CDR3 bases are TGTGCCACCAGCTCCCGGGACAGGGTCCCGTATACGCAGTATTTT.

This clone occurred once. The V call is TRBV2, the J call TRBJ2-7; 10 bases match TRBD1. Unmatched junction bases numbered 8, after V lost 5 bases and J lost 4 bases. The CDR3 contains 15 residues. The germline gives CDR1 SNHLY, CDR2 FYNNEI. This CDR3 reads CASSKETGGGYEQYF. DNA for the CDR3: TGTGCCAGCAGTAAAGAGACAGGGGGCGGTTACGAGCAGTACTTC.

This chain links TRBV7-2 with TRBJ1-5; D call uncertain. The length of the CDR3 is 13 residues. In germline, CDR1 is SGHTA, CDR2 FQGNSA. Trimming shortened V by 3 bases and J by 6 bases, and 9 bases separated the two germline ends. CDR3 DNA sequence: TGTGCCAGCAGCTTTGAGAGGAGTCAGCCCCAGCATTTT. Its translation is CASSFERSQPQHF.

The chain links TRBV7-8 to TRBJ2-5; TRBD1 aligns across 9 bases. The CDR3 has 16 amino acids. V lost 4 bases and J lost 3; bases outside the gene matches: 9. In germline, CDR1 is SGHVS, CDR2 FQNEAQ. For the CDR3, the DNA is TGTGCCAGCAGCTCGAGGACAGGGGTAAAAGAAGAGACCCAGTACTTC. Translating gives CASSSRTGVKEETQYF.

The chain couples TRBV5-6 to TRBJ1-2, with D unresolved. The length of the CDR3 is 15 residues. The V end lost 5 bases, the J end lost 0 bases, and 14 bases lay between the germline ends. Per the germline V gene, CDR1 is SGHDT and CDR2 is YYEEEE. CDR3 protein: CASSSGRISNYGYTF. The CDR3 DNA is TGTGCCAGCAGTTCCGGACGGATATCTAACTATGGCTACACCTTC. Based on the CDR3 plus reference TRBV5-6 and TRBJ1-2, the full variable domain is DAGVTQSPTHLIKTRGQQVTLRCSPKSGHDTVSWYQQALGQGPQFIFQYYEEEERQRGNFPDRFSGHQFPNYSSELNVNALLLGDSALYLCASSSGRISNYGYTFGSGTRLTVV.

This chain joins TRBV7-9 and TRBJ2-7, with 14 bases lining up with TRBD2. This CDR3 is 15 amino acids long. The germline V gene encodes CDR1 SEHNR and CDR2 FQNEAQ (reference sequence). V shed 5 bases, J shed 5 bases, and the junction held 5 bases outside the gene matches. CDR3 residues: CASSPAGLAGDEQYF. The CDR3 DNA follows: TGTGCCAGCAGCCCAGCGGGACTAGCGGGGGACGAGCAGTACTTC.

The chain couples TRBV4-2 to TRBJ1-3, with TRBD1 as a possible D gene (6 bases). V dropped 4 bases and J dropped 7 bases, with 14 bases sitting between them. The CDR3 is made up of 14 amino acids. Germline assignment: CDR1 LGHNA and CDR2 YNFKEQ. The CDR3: CASSRQGRSNTIYF. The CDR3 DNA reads TGTGCCAGCAGCCGCCAGGGGAGGTCCAACACCATATATTTT.

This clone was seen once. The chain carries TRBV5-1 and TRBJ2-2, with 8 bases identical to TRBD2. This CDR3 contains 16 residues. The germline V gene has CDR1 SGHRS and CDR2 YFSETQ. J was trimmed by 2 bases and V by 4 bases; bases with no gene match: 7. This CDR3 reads CASSLLTSDNTGELFF. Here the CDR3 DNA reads TGCGCCAGCAGCCTGCTGACTAGCGATAACACCGGGGAGCTGTTTTTT.

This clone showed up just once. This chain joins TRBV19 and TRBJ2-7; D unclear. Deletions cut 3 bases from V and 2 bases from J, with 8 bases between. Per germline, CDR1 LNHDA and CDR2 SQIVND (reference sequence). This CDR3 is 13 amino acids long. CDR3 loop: CASSIAATYEQYF. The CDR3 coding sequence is TGTGCCAGTAGTATTGCAGCAACCTACGAGCAGTACTTC. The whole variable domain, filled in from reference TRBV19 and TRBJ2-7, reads DGGITQSPKYLFRKEGQNVTLSCEQNLNHDAMYWYRQDPGQGLRLIYYSQIVNDFQKGDIAEGYSVSREKKESFPLTVTSAQKNPTAFYLCASSIAATYEQYFGPGTRLTVT.

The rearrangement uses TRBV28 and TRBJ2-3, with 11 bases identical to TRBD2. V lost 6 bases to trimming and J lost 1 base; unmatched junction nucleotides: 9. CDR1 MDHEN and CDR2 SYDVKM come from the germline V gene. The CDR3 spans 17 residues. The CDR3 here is CASSLALLAGGTDTQYF. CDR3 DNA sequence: TGTGCCAGCAGCTTGGCGTTACTAGCGGGGGGCACAGATACGCAGTATTTT.

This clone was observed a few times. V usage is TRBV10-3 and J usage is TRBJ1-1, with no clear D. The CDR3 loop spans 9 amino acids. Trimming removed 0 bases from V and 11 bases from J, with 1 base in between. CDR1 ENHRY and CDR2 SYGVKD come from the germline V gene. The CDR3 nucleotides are TGTGCCATCAGTGAGTCGGCTTTCTTT. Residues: CAISESAFF.